A single sample is the source of the 3 T cell receptor beta chains below, sequenced in a study of cytomegalovirus exposure and HLA in healthy donors. In the PCR, 60 Vbeta and 13 Jbeta primers were used. Only in-frame clones appear in the TCRdb table, and some are missing; sequencing was by immunoSEQ multiplex PCR. The table lists around 70,000 clones, approximately 80% of them singletons. The sequenced sample consisted of PBMCs. These receptors came from a human donor in good health.

V and J are TRBV18 and TRBJ2-3; 8 nucleotides match TRBD2. V was clipped by 6 bases and J by 0 bases; unmatched bases: 5. The CDR3 sequence is 15 residues long. Germline V gives CDR1 KGHSH, CDR2 LQKENI. CDR3 DNA: TGTGCCAGCTCCAATAGCGGGGACAGCACAGATACGCAGTATTTT. This gives the protein CASSNSGDSTDTQYF.

This chain links TRBV10-2 with TRBJ1-2, with a possible D match to TRBD1 (6 bases). Germline V gene lookup returns CDR1 WSHSY and CDR2 SAAADI. V was pared by 5 bases and J by 6 bases, with 16 bases between. This CDR3 region has 14 residues. CDR3 in DNA: TGCGCCAGCAGTCCGGACAGAGGGTCCAATGGCTACACCTTC. Protein sequence: CASSPDRGSNGYTF.

V usage is TRBV7-7 and J usage is TRBJ2-5; D may be TRBD1 (5 bases). Germline V lookup: CDR1 SSHAT, CDR2 FNYEAQ (reference sequence). The CDR3 has 16 amino acids. Between the trimmed V and J ends, which lost 1 base and 4 bases, there was a span of 16 bases. CDR3 sequence (DNA): TGTGCCAGCAGCTTAGGATTAGGGCAGGGTCTAGAGACCCAGTACTTC. Its protein is CASSLGLGQGLETQYF.